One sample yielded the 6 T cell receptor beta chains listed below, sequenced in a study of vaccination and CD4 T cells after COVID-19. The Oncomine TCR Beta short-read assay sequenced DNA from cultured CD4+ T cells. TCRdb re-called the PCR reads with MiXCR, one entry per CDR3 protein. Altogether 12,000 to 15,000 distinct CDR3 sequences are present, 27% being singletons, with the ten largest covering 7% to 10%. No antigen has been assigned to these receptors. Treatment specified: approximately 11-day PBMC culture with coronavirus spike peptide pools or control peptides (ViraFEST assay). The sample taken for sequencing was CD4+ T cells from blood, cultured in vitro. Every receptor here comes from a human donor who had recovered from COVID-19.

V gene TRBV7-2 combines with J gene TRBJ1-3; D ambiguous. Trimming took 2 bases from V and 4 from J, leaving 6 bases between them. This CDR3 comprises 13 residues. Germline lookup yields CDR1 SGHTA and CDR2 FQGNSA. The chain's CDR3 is CASSLFTGNTIYF. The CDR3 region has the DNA TGTGCCAGCAGCTTATTTACCGGAAACACCATATATTTT.

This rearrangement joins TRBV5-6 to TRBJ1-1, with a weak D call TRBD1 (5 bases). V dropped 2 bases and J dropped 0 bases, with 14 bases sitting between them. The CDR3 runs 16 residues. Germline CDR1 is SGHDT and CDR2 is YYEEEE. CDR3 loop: CASSFPEGALNTEAFF. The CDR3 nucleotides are TGTGCCAGCAGCTTTCCCGAAGGGGCTTTGAACACTGAAGCTTTCTTT.

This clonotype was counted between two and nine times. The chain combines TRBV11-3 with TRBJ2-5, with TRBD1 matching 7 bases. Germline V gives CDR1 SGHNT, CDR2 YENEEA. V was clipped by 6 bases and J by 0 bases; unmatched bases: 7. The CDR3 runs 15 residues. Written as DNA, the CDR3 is TGTGCCAGCAGGGGCAGACAGGGAGACCAAGAGACCCAGTACTTC. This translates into CASRGRQGDQETQYF.

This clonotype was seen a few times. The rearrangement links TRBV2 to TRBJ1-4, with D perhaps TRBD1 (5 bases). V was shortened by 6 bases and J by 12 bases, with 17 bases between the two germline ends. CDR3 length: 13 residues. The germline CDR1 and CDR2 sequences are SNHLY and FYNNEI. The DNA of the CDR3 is TGTGCCAGCAGCGTTGATTACAGGAAAGAACTGTTTTTT. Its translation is CASSVDYRKELFF.

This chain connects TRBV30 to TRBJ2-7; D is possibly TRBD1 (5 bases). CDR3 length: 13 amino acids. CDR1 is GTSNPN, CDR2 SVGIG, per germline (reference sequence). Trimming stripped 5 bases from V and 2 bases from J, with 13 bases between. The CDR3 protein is CAWQGVVAYEQYF. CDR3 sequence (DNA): TGTGCCTGGCAAGGGGTCGTGGCCTACGAGCAGTACTTC. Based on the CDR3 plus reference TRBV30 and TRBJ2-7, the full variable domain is SQTIHQWPATLVQPVGSPLSLECTVEGTSNPNLYWYRQAAGRGLQLLFYSVGIGQISSEVPQNLSASRPQDRQFILSSKKLLLSDSGFYLCAWQGVVAYEQYFGPGTRLTVT.

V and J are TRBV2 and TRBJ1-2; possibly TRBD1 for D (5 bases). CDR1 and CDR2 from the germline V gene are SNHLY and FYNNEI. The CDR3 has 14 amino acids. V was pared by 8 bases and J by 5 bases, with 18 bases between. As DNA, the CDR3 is TGTGCCAGCGACCGGGACGCGGAGCTGTATGGCTACACCTTC. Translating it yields CASDRDAELYGYTF.